This record covers a single T cell receptor beta chain. The sample belongs to a study of T cells after somatic rescue of genetic block. Germline V gene sequence: CDR1 MNHEY, CDR2 SMNVEV (reference sequence). The V end lost 4 bases, the J end lost 11 bases, and 11 bases lay between the germline ends. The CDR3 length is 12 residues. TCRdb's copy holds only in-frame clones and misses some; the assay was immunoSEQ multiplex PCR. In the table there are 100,000 to 120,000 clones, 80% to 95% of which are singletons. Sequenced: peripheral blood mononuclear cells (PBMCs). The sequence came from a woman in her late teens or twenties. The chain is built from TRBV27 and TRBJ1-4; a weak D match, TRBD1 (6 bases). CDR3 DNA sequence: TGTGCCAGCAGTTCAGGGGATGGGAAACTGTTTTTT. Translated, it gives CASSSGDGKLFF.